This record looks at one T cell receptor (beta chain) sequence and its context. Antigen unknown. Profiled with immunoSEQ multiplex PCR; TCRdb holds only in-frame clones, not every one. The sample yields almost 250,000 clones, around 70% seen once. The CDR3 totals 15 residues. CDR1 LNHDA and CDR2 SQIVND come from the germline V gene (reference sequence). The V gene end was trimmed by 5 bases and the J gene end by 9 bases; junction bases not matched to a gene: 6. This specimen belongs to a study of cytotoxic CD8 clonotypes in ibrutinib-treated CLL. Study information: Median treatment time before response sampling was 12 months, range 6 to 36. Study conclusions and caveats: Patients showed higher baseline clonality than age-matched healthy donors, and it tracked circulating CD8+ T-cell counts. The public clonotypes identified were infrequent and showed contraction or stability on treatment.

Here the sequenced sample was PBMCs, taken after 24 months of ibrutinib treatment. This receptor was taken from a human donor with chronic lymphocytic leukemia. The V and J genes are TRBV19 and TRBJ2-1, with 14 bases matching TRBD2. The CDR3 region is CASSPQGTSGGEQFF. The CDR3 bases are TGTGCCAGTAGTCCCCAAGGGACTAGCGGGGGTGAGCAGTTCTTC.